The 4 T cell receptor beta chains given below trace back to one sample, sequenced in a study of T-cell reconstitution after alpha-beta-depleted transplantation in children. Unique molecular identifiers featured in how the TCRbeta library was prepared. TCRdb re-called the PCR reads through MiXCR, storing one row per CDR3 protein. The sample includes some 440,000 distinct CDR3 sequences, roughly 16% seen only once; the top ten take 25% to 35%. The sequencing used PBMCs, mostly from graft donor cells, collected 360 days after TCRalphabeta/CD19-depleted stem cell transplant. The receptor set was obtained from a boy younger than two who had a stem cell transplant for Wiskott-Aldrich syndrome, so the T cells may come from the graft donor.

This chain joins TRBV24-1 and TRBJ2-2, with 8 bases aligning to TRBD2. The V segment lost 9 bases and the J segment 0 bases; nucleotides outside the gene matches: 5. This CDR3 is built from 15 residues. CDR1 KGHDR and CDR2 SFDVKD come from the germline V gene. The DNA for the CDR3 is TGTGCCACCGCCCAAGCGGGAGCGAACACCGGGGAGCTGTTTTTT. Residues: CATAQAGANTGELFF.

The V call is TRBV5-1, the J call TRBJ2-7, with D perhaps matching TRBD1 (6 bases). The CDR3 contains 14 residues. Germline V CDR1 and CDR2: SGHRS, YFSETQ. V dropped 3 bases and J dropped 2 bases, with 12 bases sitting between them. CDR3 nucleotides: TGCGCCAGCAGCTCGAAGACAGGAACCTACGAGCAGTACTTC. Its protein product is CASSSKTGTYEQYF.

The table lists this clonotype with many counts. The V call is TRBV24-1, the J call TRBJ2-7; D is possibly TRBD1 (6 bases). The CDR3 consists of 14 residues. Deletions cut 1 base from V and 5 bases from J, with 11 bases between. Germline lookup yields CDR1 KGHDR and CDR2 SFDVKD. The DNA for the CDR3 is TGTGCCACCAGTGATTTTCGCGCAGGGGACGAGCAGTACTTC. As protein: CATSDFRAGDEQYF.

This clonotype was observed many times. This chain links TRBV29-1 with TRBJ2-3; D call uncertain. Trimming stripped 4 bases from V and 2 bases from J, with 13 bases between. Germline CDR1 SQVTM, CDR2 ANQGSEA. The CDR3 spans 14 residues. This CDR3 is CSVVARMNTDTQYF. In DNA, the CDR3 is TGCAGCGTTGTGGCGAGGATGAACACAGATACGCAGTATTTT.